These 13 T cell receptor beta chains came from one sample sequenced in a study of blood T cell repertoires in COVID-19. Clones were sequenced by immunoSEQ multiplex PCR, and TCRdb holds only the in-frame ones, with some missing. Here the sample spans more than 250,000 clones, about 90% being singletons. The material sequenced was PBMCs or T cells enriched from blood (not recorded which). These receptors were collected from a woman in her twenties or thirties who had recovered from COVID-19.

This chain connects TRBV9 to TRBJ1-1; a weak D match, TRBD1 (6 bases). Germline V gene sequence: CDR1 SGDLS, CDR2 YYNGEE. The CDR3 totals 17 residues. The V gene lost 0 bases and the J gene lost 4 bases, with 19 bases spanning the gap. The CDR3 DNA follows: TGTGCCAGCAGCGTAGGAGGGGGTTTGGGTTTGGGCACTGAAGCTTTCTTT. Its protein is CASSVGGGLGLGTEAFF.

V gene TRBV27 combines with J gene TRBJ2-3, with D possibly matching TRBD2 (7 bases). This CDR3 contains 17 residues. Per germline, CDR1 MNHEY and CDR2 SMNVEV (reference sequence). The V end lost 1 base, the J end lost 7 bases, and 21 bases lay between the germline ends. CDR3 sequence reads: CASSLFGGGTQRNTQYF. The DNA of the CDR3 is TGTGCCAGCAGTTTATTTGGCGGGGGCACCCAGCGGAATACGCAGTATTTT.

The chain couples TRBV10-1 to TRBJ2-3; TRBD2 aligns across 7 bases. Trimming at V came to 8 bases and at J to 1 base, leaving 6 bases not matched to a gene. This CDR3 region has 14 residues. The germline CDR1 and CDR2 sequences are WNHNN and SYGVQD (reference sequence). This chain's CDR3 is CASQAAGGTDTQYF. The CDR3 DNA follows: TGCGCCAGCCAAGCTGCGGGGGGCACAGATACGCAGTATTTT.

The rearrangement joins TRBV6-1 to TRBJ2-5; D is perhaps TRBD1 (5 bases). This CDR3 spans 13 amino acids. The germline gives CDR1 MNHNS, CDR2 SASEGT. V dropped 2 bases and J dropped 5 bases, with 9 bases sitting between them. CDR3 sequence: CASSERGRETQYF. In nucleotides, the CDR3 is TGTGCCAGCAGTGAAAGGGGTAGGGAGACCCAGTACTTC.

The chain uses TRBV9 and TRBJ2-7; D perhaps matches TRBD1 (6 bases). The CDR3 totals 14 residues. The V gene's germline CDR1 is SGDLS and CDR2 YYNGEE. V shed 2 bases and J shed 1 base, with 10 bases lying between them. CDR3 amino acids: CASSVQGTSYEQYF. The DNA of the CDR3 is TGTGCCAGCAGCGTTCAGGGGACGTCCTACGAGCAGTACTTC.

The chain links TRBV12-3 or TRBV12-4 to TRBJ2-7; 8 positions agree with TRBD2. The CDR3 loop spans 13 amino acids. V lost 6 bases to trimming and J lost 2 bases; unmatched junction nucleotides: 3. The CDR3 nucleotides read TGTGCCAGCAGGCGGACTAGCACCTACGAGCAGTACTTC. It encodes CASRRTSTYEQYF.

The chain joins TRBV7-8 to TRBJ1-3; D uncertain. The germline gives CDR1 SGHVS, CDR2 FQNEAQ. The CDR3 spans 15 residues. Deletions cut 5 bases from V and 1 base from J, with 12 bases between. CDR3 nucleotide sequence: TGTGCCAGCAGCCCATCGCGGGTTTCTGGAAACACCATATATTTT. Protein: CASSPSRVSGNTIYF.

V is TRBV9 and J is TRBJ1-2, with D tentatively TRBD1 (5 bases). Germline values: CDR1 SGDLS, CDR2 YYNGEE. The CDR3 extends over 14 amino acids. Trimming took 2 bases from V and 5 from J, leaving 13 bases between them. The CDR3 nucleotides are TGTGCCAGCAGCGTCGCAGGGTTTGGGTATGGCTACACCTTC. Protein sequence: CASSVAGFGYGYTF. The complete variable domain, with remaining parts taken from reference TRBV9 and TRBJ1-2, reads DSGVTQTPKHLITATGQRVTLRCSPRSGDLSVYWYQQSLDQGLQFLIQYYNGEERAKGNILERFSAQQFPDLHSELNLSSLELGDSALYFCASSVAGFGYGYTFGSGTRLTVV.

The CDR3 region has the DNA TGTGCCAGCAGTCAGGGACTAGCGGGGGGCCCCACCGGGGAGCTGTTTTTT. It yields the protein CASSQGLAGGPTGELFF. The chain recombines TRBV6-6 with TRBJ2-2, with 15 positions matching TRBD2. Germline trimming cut 5 bases from V and 4 bases from J; bases unmatched to any gene: 5. CDR3 length: 17 residues. CDR1 is MNHNY, CDR2 SVGAGI, per germline (reference sequence).

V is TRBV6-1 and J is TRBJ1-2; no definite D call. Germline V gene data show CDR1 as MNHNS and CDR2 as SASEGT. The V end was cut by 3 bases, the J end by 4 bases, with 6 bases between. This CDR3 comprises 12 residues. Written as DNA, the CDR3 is TGTGCCAGCAGTGATTTTCTCTATGGCTACACCTTC. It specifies CASSDFLYGYTF.

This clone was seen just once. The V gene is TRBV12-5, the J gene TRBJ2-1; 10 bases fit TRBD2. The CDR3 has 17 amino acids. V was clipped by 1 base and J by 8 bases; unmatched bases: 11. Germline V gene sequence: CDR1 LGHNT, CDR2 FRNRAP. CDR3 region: CASGLGTLAGAGDEQFF. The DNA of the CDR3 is TGTGCTAGTGGTTTGGGAACGCTAGCGGGGGCGGGGGATGAGCAGTTCTTC.

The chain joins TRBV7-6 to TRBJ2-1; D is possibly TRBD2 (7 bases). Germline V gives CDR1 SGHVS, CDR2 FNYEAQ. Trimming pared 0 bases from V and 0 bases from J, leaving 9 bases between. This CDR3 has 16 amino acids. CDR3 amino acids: CASSLAGGGSYNEQFF. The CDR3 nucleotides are TGTGCCAGCAGCTTAGCGGGAGGGGGCTCCTACAATGAGCAGTTCTTC.

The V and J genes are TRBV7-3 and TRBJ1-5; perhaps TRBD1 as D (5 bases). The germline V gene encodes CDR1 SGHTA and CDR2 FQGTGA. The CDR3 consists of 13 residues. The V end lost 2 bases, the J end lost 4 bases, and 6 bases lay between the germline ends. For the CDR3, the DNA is TGTGCCAGCAGCTTACCAGGGAATCAGCCCCAGCATTTT. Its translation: CASSLPGNQPQHF.